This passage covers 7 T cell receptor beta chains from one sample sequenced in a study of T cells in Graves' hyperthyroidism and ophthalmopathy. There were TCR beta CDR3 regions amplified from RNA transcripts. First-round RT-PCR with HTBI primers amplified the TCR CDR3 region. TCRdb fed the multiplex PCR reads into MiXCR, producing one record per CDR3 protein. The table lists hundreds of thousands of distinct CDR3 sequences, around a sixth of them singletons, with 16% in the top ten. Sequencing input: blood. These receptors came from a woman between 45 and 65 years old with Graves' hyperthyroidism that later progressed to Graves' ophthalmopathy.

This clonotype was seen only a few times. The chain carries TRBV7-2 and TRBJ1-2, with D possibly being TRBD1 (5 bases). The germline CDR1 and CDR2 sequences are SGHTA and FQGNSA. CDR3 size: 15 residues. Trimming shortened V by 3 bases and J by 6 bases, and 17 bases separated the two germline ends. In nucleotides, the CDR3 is TGTGCCAGCAGCTTCGAGGTGGGGCTTGAGAATGGCTACACCTTC. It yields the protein CASSFEVGLENGYTF.

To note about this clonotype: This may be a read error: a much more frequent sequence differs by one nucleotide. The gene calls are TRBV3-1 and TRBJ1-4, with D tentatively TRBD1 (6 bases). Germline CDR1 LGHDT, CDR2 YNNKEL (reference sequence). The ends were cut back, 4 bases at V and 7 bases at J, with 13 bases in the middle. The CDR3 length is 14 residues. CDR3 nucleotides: TGTGCCAGCAGCCCTACAGGGAGCGGTGAAAAACTGTTTTTT. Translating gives CASSPTGSGEKLFF.

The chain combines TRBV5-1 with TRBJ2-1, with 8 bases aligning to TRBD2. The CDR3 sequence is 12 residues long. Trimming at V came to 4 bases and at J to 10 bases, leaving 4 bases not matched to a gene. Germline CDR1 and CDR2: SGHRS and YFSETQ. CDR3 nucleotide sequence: TGCGCCAGCAGCCACGGGGGGGGGGAGCAGTTCTTC. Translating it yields CASSHGGGEQFF. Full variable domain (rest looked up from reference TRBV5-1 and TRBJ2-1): KAGVTQTPRYLIKTRGQQVTLSCSPISGHRSVSWYQQTPGQGLQFLFEYFSETQRNKGNFPGRFSGRQFSNSRSEMNVSTLELGDSALYLCASSHGGGEQFFGPGTRLTVL.

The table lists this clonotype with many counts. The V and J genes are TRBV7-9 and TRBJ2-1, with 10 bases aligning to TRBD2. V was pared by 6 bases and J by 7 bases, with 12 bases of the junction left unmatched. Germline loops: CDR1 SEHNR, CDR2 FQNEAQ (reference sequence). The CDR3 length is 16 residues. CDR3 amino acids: CASSRMSGGVLNEQFF. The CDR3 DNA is TGTGCCAGCAGTCGAATGAGCGGGGGGGTGTTGAATGAGCAGTTCTTC.

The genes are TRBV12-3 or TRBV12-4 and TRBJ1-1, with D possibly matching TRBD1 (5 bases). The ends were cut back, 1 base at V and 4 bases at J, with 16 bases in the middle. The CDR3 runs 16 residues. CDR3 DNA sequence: TGTGCCAGCAGTTTAGGGGCAGGGTTTGTGAGCACTGAAGCTTTCTTT. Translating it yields CASSLGAGFVSTEAFF.

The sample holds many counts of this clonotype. The CDR3 protein is CASSPSQGPHGTEAFF. The CDR3 coding sequence is TGTGCCAGCTCACCTAGCCAGGGACCTCATGGCACTGAAGCTTTCTTT. V and J are TRBV18 and TRBJ1-1; TRBD1 might be the D (5 bases). Germline values: CDR1 KGHSH, CDR2 LQKENI. V dropped 3 bases and J dropped 4 bases, with 18 bases sitting between them. The CDR3 is 16 residues long.

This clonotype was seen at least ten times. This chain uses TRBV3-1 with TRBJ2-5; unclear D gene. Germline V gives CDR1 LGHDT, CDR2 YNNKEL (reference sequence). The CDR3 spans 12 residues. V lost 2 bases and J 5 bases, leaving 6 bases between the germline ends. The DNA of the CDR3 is TGTGCCAGCAGCCAACAGTGGGAGACCCAGTACTTC. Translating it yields CASSQQWETQYF.